The T cell receptor (beta chain) under discussion was sequenced for a study of glioma-infiltrating T cells after dendritic cell vaccination (dated by TCRdb to between 2015 and 2016). For context, the study as a whole: The cohort comprised about 15 glioblastoma patients from Phase I and II dendritic cell vaccination trials, 9 newly diagnosed and 6 with recurrent disease. Patients received three intradermal dendritic cell vaccine injections at biweekly intervals in the arm below the axilla. Autologous tumor lysate-pulsed dendritic cell vaccination was administered to the patients between about 2003 and 2012. The vaccine consisted of monocyte-derived dendritic cells cultured seven to eight days with IL-4 and GM-CSF, then pulsed overnight with autologous tumor lysate. In glioblastoma patients vaccinated with dendritic cells, deep sequencing of TCR beta CDR3 regions served to measure the amount of tumor-infiltrating lymphocytes and to compare repertoires between tumor and blood. Survival after dendritic cell vaccination was correlated with TCR sequencing metrics, such as TIL content and the overlap between tumor and blood repertoires.

The time point label, read with the paper, signifies: after dendritic cell vaccination, including at tumor progression/relapse. To be selected, patients needed enough residual fresh-frozen tumor tissue and more than two years of available survival data. An isocitrate dehydrogenase mutation was not carried by any of the glioblastoma patients, although molecular status was otherwise variable. PBMC were collected before vaccination, two weeks after the third vaccination, and at tumor progression if tumor progression occurred. Genomic DNA was extracted with the Qiagen DNeasy Blood extraction Kit. Points the paper makes about the study in general: The cohort was small and heterogeneous, few patients had complete blood and tumor sets, and even fewer had initial-recurrent tumor pairs. The TCR overlap response model with three groups was called speculative and said to need prospective validation. After dendritic cell vaccination, a higher estimated pretreatment TIL content predicted longer time to progression and overall survival. TCR clonality showed no direct relationship with survival, which suggests that a diverse polyclonal response may matter.

Details on this clone: Its antigen is unknown. The final CDR3 position lacks the conserved phenylalanine or tryptophan, pointing to a likely read error.

TCRB CDR3 regions were amplified from 2 to 2.5 ug genomic DNA, or all available DNA if less, using the immunoSEQ assay. Multiplex PCR used 60 forward primers for TCR V beta segments and 13 reverse primers for J beta segments. To estimate the number of reads per starting template, synthetic control templates were added to each sample at limiting dilution. The Illumina HiSeq System generated 87 bp sequencing reads. Concerning the study's data processing: PCR and sequencing errors were removed by a nearest neighbor algorithm that merged closely related sequences. TCR overlap was measured as the percentage of unique tumor TCR beta sequences that were also present in the peripheral blood of the same patient. Here the immuneACCESS table is served through TCRdb, limited to in-frame sequences with V and J called. Missing clones are a known gap in these copies; in checked studies unresolved V genes cover under half, and the rest lacks a known reason. V and J calls and clone size are as listed in that table; D and trimming were resolved from the DNA. This sample holds approximately 99,000 clones; approximately 80% were observed only once. Jointly, the top ten make up under 6.5% of the sample.

The germline V gene sets CDR1 to SQVTM and CDR2 to ANQGSEA. A total of 13 residues make up the CDR3, ends included. Kept here is only the CDR3 DNA, which spans 39 bases and is read in frame from base 1. V lost 4 bases and J lost 6 bases, and the count of bases not matched to a germline gene is 9. The receptor was isolated from a human donor with glioblastoma. The specimen was blood, collected after dendritic cell vaccination. This sequence uses TRBV29-1 and TRBJ2-7; 7 of the junction bases match TRBD1. CDR3 loop: CSVGRDPGGEQYL. The DNA is TGCAGCGTTGGTCGGGACCCAGGGGGCGAGCAGTACCTC.